The present T cell receptor (beta chain) was sequenced within a study of technical replicates of blood from several donors. This clone was found a few times. The table came from immunoSEQ multiplex PCR; TCRdb's copy has only in-frame clones and leaves some out. The data show about 17,000 clones, about 79% seen once. The CDR3 length is 14 residues. V was trimmed by 4 bases and J by 0 bases, leaving 6 bases between them. CDR1 and CDR2 (germline): SEHNR, FQNEAQ (reference sequence). The receptor's source is a human donor in good health. Some clones in this sample may be carry-over from other donors' samples. The chain recombines TRBV7-9 with TRBJ2-2; possibly TRBD2 for D (5 bases). The specimen was PBMCs. CDR3 residues: CASSWTSNTGELFF. The CDR3, as DNA: TGTGCCAGCAGCTGGACTTCGAACACCGGGGAGCTGTTTTTT.